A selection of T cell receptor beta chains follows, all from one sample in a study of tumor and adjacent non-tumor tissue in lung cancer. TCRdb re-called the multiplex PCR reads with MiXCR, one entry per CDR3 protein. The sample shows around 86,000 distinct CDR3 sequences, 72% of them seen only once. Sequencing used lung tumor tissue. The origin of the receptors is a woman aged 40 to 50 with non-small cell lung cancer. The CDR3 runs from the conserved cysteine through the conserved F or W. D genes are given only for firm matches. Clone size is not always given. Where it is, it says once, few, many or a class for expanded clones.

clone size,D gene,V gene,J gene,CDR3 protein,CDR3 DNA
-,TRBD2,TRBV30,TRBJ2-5,CAWSVGLAGGKGETLYF,TGTGCCTGGAGTGTAGGGCTAGCGGGAGGGAAGGGAGAGACCCTGTACTTC
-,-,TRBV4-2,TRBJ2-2,CASSQGLAGELFF,TGTGCCAGCAGCCAAGGACTTGCCGGGGAGCTGTTTTTT
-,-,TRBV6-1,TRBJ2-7,CVISEEPDSSYEQYF,TGTGTCATCAGTGAAGAGCCCGACAGCTCCTACGAGCAGTACTTC
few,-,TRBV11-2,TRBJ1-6,CASSLASRNNSPLHF,TGTGCCAGTAGCCTAGCCTCGAGGAATAATTCACCCCTCCACTTT
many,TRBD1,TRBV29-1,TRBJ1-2,CSVRTGGQIITF,TGCAGCGTCAGGACAGGGGGCCAGATAATCACCTTC
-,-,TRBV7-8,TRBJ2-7,CASTASGGSYDQYF,TGTGCCAGCACGGCTAGTGGGGGCTCCTACGATCAGTACTTC
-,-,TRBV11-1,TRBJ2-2,CASSYRATGTGELFF,TGTGCCAGCAGCTATCGGGCAACAGGAACCGGGGAGCTGTTTTTT
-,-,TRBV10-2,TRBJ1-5,CASKDWGNQPQHF,TGCGCCAGTAAGGACTGGGGGAATCAGCCCCAGCATTTT
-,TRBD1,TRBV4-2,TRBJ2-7,CASSQASQGVTYKQYF,TGTGCCAGCAGCCAAGCCTCGCAGGGGGTAACGTACAAGCAGTACTTC
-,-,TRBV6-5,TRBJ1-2,CASSATGRGYGYTF,TGTGCCAGCAGTGCCACGGGGAGGGGATATGGCTACACCTTC
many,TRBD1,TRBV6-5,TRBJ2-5,CASSRNRGRETQYF,TGTGCCAGCAGTCGGAACAGGGGGCGAGAGACCCAGTACTTC
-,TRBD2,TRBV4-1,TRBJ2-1,CASRGLAGNSYNEQFF,TGCGCCAGCAGGGGACTAGCGGGAAACTCCTATAATGAGCAATTCTTC
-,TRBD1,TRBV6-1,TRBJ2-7,CASSGSNRGAYEQYF,TGTGCCAGCAGTGGAAGCAACAGGGGGGCCTACGAGCAGTACTTC
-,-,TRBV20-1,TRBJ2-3,CSACKAGLDTQYF,TGCAGTGCTTGTAAGGCCGGGTTGGATACGCAGTATTTT
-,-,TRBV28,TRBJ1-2,CASRPVANYGCTF,TGTGCCAGCAGGCCTGTGGCTAACTATGGCTGCACCTTC
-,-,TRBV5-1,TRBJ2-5,CASSLGSPEETQYF,TGCGCCAGCAGCCTTGGATCGCCCGAGGAGACCCAGTACTTC
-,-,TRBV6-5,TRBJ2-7,CASSYGEENEQYF,TGTGCCAGCAGTTACGGGGAGGAGAACGAGCAGTACTTC
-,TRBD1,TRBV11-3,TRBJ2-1,CARSSPGQGSNEQFF,TGCGCCAGGAGCTCCCCGGGACAGGGCAGCAATGAGCAATTCTTC
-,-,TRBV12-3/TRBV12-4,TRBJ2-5,CVSSFQEGDQETQYF,TGTGTCAGCAGTTTCCAGGAGGGGGACCAAGAGACCCAGTACTTC
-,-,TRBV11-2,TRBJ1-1,CASNLVGDSGAFF,TGTGCTAGCAACTTAGTAGGGGACTCGGGAGCTTTCTTT
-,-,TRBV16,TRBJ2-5,CASSQLGEGSETQYF,TGTGCCAGCAGCCAACTGGGAGAGGGGTCGGAGACCCAGTACTTC
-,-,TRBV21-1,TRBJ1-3,CASSAIGFGNTIYF,TGTGCCAGCAGTGCTATAGGGTTTGGAAACACCATATATTTT
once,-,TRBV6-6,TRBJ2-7,CVSSYSGSRSYEQYF,TGTGTCAGCAGTTACTCCGGGAGTCGCTCCTACGAGCAGTACTTC
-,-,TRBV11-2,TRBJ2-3,CTSNLSGGSTDTQYF,TGTACCAGCAACTTAAGCGGAGGTAGCACAGATACGCAGTATTTT
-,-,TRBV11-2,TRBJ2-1,CVSSSQLGSYKEQFF,TGTGTCAGCAGCTCACAGCTGGGCTCCTACAAAGAGCAGTTCTTC
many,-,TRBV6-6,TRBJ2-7,CASSYNRFYEQYF,TGTGCCAGCAGTTATAATCGGTTTTACGAGCAGTACTTC
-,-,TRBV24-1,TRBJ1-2,CATSEGTPSSYTF,TGTGCCACCAGTGAGGGGACCCCAAGTAGCTACACCTTC
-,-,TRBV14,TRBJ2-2,CASSHAGELFF,TGTGCCAGCAGCCACGCGGGGGAGCTGTTTTTT
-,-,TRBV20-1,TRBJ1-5,CIARDLRGGDPQHF,TGCATTGCTAGAGATCTCAGAGGCGGGGACCCCCAGCATTTT
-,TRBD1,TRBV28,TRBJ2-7,CASSLSRQGDYKQYF,TGTGCCAGCAGTTTATCCCGACAGGGCGACTACAAGCAATACTTC
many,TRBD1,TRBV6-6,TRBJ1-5,CASKRLQGSSNQPQHF,TGTGCCAGCAAGAGACTACAGGGGAGTAGCAATCAGCCCCAGCATTTT
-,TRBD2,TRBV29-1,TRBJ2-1,CSITRTRGSYNEQFF,TGCAGCATCACAAGGACTAGAGGGAGCTACAATGAGCAGTTCTTC
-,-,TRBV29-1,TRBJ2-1,CNVVGLTYNEQLF,TGCAACGTTGTTGGCCTAACCTACAATGAGCAGTTATTC
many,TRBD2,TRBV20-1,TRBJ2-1,CSATTSGVRNEQFF,TGCAGTGCCACGACTAGCGGGGTCAGAAATGAGCAGTTCTTC
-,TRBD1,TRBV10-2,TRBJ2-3,CASKAEGGLGASSTDTQYF,TGCGCCAGCAAGGCTGAAGGGGGCCTGGGCGCGTCTAGCACAGATACCCAGTATTTT
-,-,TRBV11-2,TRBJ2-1,CANTRSGGYDERFF,TGTGCCAACACAAGGTCGGGGGGCTACGATGAGCGGTTCTTC
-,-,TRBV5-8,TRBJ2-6,CASRLGSFSGANVLIF,TGTGCCAGCAGGTTGGGTTCGTTCTCTGGGGCCAACGTCCTGATTTTC
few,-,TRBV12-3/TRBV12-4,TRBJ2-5,CASSLGLKETQYF,TGTGCCAGCAGTTTAGGGCTGAAAGAGACCCAGTACTTC
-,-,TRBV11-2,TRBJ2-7,CASSLDLQWSYEQCF,TGTGCCAGCAGCTTAGATCTCCAGTGGTCCTACGAGCAGTGCTTC
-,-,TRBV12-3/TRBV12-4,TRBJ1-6,CASNPQSRNSPLHF,TGTGCCAGCAATCCTCAGAGTAGAAATTCACCCCTCCACTTT
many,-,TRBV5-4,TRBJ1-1,CASSLTMGDTEAFF,TGTGCCAGCAGCTTGACAATGGGGGACACTGAAGCTTTCTTT
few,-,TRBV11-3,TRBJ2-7,CARSLGRGEQYF,TGTGCCAGAAGCTTAGGAAGGGGCGAACAGTACTTC